This T cell receptor beta chain was retrieved from a study of glioma-infiltrating T cells. The iRepertoire nested amplicon-rescue multiplex PCR amplified TCR alpha and beta CDR3s from RNA. One entry per CDR3 protein results from TCRdb running MiXCR on the multiplex PCR reads. Here the sample spans 170,000 or so distinct CDR3 sequences, more than 35% being singletons. Per germline, CDR1 LNHDA and CDR2 SQIVND (reference sequence). This CDR3 comprises 14 residues. Trimming cost V 5 bases and J 6 bases; bases outside gene matches: 6. The receptor was derived from a human donor with low-grade glioma or glioblastoma, undergoing nonglioma brain surgery, or in good health (not recorded which). Input material: glioma tissue, nonneoplastic brain tissue, or PBMCs (not recorded which). The chain recombines TRBV19 with TRBJ2-1; 8 bases line up with TRBD2. CDR3 sequence: CASSSGGGVNEQFF. CDR3 nucleotides: TGTGCCAGTAGTTCGGGGGGGGGGGTCAATGAGCAGTTCTTC.